This TCR beta chain comes out of a study of shared clonotypes between healthy human individuals (dated by TCRdb to 2019 to 2021). Regarding the complete study: Three men and two women, aged 18 to 49 years, made up the cohort. The study deeply sequenced blood TCR repertoires of about 5 healthy adults to estimate repertoire size and the extent of clonotype sharing between individuals. Per donor, three plates each were used for CD4 naive and CD4 memory, two for CD8 naive, and one for CD8 memory. Between about 0.85 and 10 billion PBMCs per donor were obtained by leukapheresis. To increase sequencing depth and limit assay-specific biases, TCR repertoire library preparation and sequencing were carried out by different laboratories using diverse techniques. Summary of the overall study and its limitations: Sampling was limited to blood, and TCR repertoires in tissue likely differ from TCR repertoires in blood. Naive subsets generally had larger estimated clonotype richness than memory subsets. Compared with non-shared clonotypes, the clonotypes found in all four sorted-subset donors had higher generation probabilities. Incomplete sequencing was indicated by rarefaction of sorted-subset datasets, despite the large sequencing depth. Based on pairwise subsampling, the degree of clonotype sharing among donors was expected to be affected by sequencing depth. Across a handful of donors, about 4.5% of naive CD4, approximately 3.6% of naive CD8, under 2.5% of memory CD4, and approximately 0.4% of memory CD8 clonotypes were shared. The small number of donors limited the genetic and exposure-history diversity represented.

The CDR3 covers 16 residues, taking in both the cysteine and the phenylalanine. The read is trimmed to its CDR3 DNA, 48 bases read in frame from base 1. V loses 2 bases at its end and J loses 2 bases; junction bases beyond the gene matches: 6. Via the germline V gene, CDR1 is SGHDT and CDR2 YYEEEE. TCR CDR3 regions were amplified from genomic DNA by multiplex PCR using the deep immunoSEQ assay. For each cell subset, the extracted genomic DNA was distributed evenly across all wells of several immunoSEQ 96-well plates, and each plate served as one replicate. For sorted subsets, each replicate PCR was loaded with about 0.2 ug genomic DNA, equivalent to 25,000 to 35,000 T cell genomes. Purified libraries were quantified with a Qubit 3.0 fluorometer, sized on a Bioanalyzer 2100, and re-quantified with the KAPA Library Quantification kit. A separate single-read 150-cycle Illumina NextSeq 550 flow cell was used to sequence each immunoSEQ 96-well plate. Regarding the original processing steps: Because the immunoSEQ output included only junctional sequences and no quality scores, the filtering could not be the same as the filtering used for full-length reads. Sequences were annotated with PyIR, a Python wrapper for IgBLAST v1.9, and V/J genes and CDR3 were assigned using IMGT germline references. Any read was removed if the V/J assignment was weak (E-value above 1e-6), the CDR3 was missing, or the read contained stop codons, out-of-frame junctions, or ambiguous translated residues. V3J clonotypes were defined as sequences sharing the same inferred V gene, J gene, and CDR3 amino acid sequence. Percentage overlap between repertoires was calculated by dividing the number of shared unique clonotypes by the size of the smaller repertoire. Repertoire richness was assessed with RTK rarefaction, the Chao1 estimator, and Recon v2.1 estimates of unobserved clonotypes. For all TCRbeta clonotypes obtained by the gDNA method from a few donors, generation probabilities were computed with OLGA. This is the immuneACCESS table as TCRdb keeps it, with only in-frame sequences that have V and J called. A part of the clones is gone; compared with another copy, unresolved V genes explain less than half, and the rest is unexplained. D and trimming were read from the DNA, whereas the V and J calls and clone size are those reported in that table. The table for this sample lists roughly 2,500,000 clones; 93% of them were counted only once. Around 0.4% of the sample goes to the ten largest clones.

Donors were healthy HIV-negative adults with no recently reported acute infections or vaccinations. All donors were Caucasian adults living in Nashville, Tennessee, USA. CD4+ T cells were enriched by magnetic negative selection, after which naive cells were positively selected on CD45RA and the negative fraction was taken as the memory subset. Blood was obtained by leukapheresis, after which PBMCs were separated by Ficoll-Histopaque density gradient centrifugation and cryopreserved in liquid nitrogen vapor phase. Purity and quantity of every magnetically sorted T cell population were checked by analytical flow cytometry. Each sorted fraction had its genomic DNA isolated and then quantified by UV absorbance on a Nanodrop 2000c. With regard to this clone: It lacks a known antigen. Per-base quality was not reported, and no clone a single base away is much larger than it.

This receptor chain uses TRBV5-6 and TRBJ2-4; TRBD1 agrees with 8 junctional bases. The sequencing input was naive CD4+ T cells from PBMCs. Explained via the paper, the cell subset or site label denotes: CD45RA+ positively selected. The source of this sequence is a man aged 18-30 years in good health. Some clones in this sample may be carry-over from other donors' samples. At the DNA level, the sequence is TGTGCCAGCAGCTTTCGACAGGGGTTGACCAAAAACATTCAGTACTTC. This encodes CASSFRQGLTKNIQYF.